The TCR beta chain described here comes from a study of T cells in localized non-small cell lung cancer. Study results and limitations: Heterogeneity within the tumor remains possible, as just one region underwent sequencing. Tumor trailed uninvolved adjacent lung in T cell clonality, which peaked there. Adjacent lung held a median 57 of the top 100 tumor clones.

Deletions cut 10 bases from V and 3 bases from J, with 14 bases between. Germline lookup yields CDR1 SNHLY and CDR2 FYNNEI. The length of the CDR3 is 13 residues. Clones were sequenced by immunoSEQ multiplex PCR, and TCRdb holds only the in-frame ones, with some missing. The data show about 26,000 clones, with roughly four fifths seen just once and roughly 4% held by the top ten. As concerns this clone: Its antigen is undetermined.

Source: peripheral blood, taken before any cancer treatment. This clonotype originated in a woman aged 35 to 70 with stage I lung adenocarcinoma. The chain employs TRBV2 and TRBJ2-3; no definite D call. Here the CDR3 DNA reads TGTGCCACTACGACCGAGCAGACAGATACGCAGTATTTT. Its protein product is CATTTEQTDTQYF.